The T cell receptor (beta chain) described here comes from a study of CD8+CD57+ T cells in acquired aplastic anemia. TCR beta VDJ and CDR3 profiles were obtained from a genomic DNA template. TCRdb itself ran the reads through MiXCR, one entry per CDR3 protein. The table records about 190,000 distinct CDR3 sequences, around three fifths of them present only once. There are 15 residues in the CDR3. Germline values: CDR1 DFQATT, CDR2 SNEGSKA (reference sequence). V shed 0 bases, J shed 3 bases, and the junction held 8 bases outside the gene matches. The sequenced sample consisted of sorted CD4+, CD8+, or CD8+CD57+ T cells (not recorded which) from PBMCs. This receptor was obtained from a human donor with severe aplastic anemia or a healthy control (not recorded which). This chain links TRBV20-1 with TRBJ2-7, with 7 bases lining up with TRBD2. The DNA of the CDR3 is TGCAGTGCTAGAGAGGAGACTAGCCCATTCTACGAGCAGTACTTC. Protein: CSAREETSPFYEQYF.